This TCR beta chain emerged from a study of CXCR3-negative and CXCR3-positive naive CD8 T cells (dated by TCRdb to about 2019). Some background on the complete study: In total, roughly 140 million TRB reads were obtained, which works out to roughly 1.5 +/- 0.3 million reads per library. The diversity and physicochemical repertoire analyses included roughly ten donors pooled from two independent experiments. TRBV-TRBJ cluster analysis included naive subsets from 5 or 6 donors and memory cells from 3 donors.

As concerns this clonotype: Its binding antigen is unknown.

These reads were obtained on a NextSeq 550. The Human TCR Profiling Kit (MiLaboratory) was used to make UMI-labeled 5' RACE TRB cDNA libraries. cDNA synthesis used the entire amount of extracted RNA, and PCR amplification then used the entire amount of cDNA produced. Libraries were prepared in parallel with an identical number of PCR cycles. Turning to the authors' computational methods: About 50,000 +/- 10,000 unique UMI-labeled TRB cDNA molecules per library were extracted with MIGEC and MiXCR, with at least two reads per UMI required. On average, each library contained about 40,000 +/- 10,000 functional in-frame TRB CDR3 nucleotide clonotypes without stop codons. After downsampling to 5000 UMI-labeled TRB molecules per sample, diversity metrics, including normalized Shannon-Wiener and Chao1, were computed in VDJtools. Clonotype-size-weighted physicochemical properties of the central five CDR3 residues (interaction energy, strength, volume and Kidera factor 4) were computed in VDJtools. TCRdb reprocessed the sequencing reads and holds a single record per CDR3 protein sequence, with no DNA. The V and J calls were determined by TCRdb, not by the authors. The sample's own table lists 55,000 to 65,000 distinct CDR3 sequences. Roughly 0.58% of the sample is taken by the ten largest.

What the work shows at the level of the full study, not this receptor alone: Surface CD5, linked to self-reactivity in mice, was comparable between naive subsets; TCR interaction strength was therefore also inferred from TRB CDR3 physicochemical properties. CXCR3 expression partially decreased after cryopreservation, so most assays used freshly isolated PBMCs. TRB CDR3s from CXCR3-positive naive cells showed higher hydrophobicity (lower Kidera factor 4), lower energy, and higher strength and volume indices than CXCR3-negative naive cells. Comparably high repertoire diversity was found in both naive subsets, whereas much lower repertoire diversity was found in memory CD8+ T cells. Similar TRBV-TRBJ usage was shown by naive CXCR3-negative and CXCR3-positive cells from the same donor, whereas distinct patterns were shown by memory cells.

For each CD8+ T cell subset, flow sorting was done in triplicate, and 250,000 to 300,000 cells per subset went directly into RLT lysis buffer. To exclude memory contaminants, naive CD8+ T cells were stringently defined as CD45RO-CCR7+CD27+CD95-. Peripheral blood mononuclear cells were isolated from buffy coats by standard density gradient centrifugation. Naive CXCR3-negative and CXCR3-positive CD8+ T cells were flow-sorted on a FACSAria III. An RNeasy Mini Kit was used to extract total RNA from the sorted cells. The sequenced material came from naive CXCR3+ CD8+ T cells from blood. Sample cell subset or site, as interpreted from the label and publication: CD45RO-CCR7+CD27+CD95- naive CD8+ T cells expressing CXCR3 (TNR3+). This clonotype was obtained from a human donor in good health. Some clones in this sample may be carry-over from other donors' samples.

The CDR3 protein is CASSEGNTGELFF. The chain is made from TRBV6-4 and TRBJ2-2. The germline V gene provides CDR1 MRHNA and CDR2 SNTAGT. CDR3 length: 13 amino acids, cysteine to phenylalanine. No DNA was logged.